This is a list of T cell receptor beta chains from one sample in a study of T cell responses to AZD1222 COVID-19 vaccine. Profiling relied on immunoSEQ multiplex PCR, and the TCRdb table lists in-frame clones only, not all of them. The repertoire holds some 53,000 clones, roughly 89% seen once, with approximately 2.4% in the top ten. Sequences were derived from peripheral blood, sampled 28 days after the second AZD1222 dose. Receptors were obtained from an adult who received the AZD1222 COVID-19 vaccine. Each CDR3 is given with its conserved first and last residue. D genes are given only for firm matches. A row's size may be missing; if present it is once, few, many or a size class.

size: few
D: TRBD2
V: TRBV5-1
J: TRBJ2-3
DNA: TGCGCCAGCAGCACGGGACTAGCGGGAAGCACAGATACGCAGTATTTT
CDR3: CASSTGLAGSTDTQYF

size: -
D: TRBD1
V: TRBV5-6
J: TRBJ1-5
DNA: TGTGCCAGCAGCACCGTCCGGGACAGGGTTTTGGGAAATCAGCCCCAGCATTTT
CDR3: CASSTVRDRVLGNQPQHF

size: -
D: TRBD2
V: TRBV15
J: TRBJ2-1
DNA: TGTGCCACCAGTAGGACTAGCGGGAGCTACAATGAGCAGTTCTTC
CDR3: CATSRTSGSYNEQFF

size: -
D: TRBD1
V: TRBV19
J: TRBJ2-1
DNA: TGTGCCAGTACCACTCAGGGACAGGGGCAGCAGTTCTTC
CDR3: CASTTQGQGQQFF

size: -
D: -
V: TRBV19
J: TRBJ1-3
DNA: TGTGCCAGTAGCCCCTTACGGAACACCATATATTTT
CDR3: CASSPLRNTIYF

size: -
D: -
V: TRBV2
J: TRBJ2-3
DNA: TGTGCCAGCAGAGACTTGGGAGCTCGAACAGATACGCAGTATTTT
CDR3: CASRDLGARTDTQYF

size: -
D: -
V: TRBV5-4
J: TRBJ2-5
DNA: TGTGCCAGCAGCGGGGGGCAGGGAGGGACCCAGTACTTC
CDR3: CASSGGQGGTQYF

size: -
D: TRBD1
V: TRBV28
J: TRBJ1-2
DNA: TGTGCCAGCAGCTCGGGACAGCGTGGCTACACCTTC
CDR3: CASSSGQRGYTF

size: -
D: TRBD1
V: TRBV30
J: TRBJ2-1
DNA: TGTGCCTGTACCACAGGGGGCACATACAATGAGCAGTTCTTC
CDR3: CACTTGGTYNEQFF

size: -
D: -
V: TRBV25-1
J: TRBJ1-2
DNA: TGTGCCAGCAGCTACGTAGGGGGGGACTATGCCTACACCTTC
CDR3: CASSYVGGDYAYTF

size: -
D: -
V: TRBV7-8
J: TRBJ2-2
DNA: TGTGCCAGCAGCGAACAGGGAGTGGCCGGGGAGCTGTTTTTT
CDR3: CASSEQGVAGELFF

size: few
D: TRBD1
V: TRBV7-8
J: TRBJ1-2
DNA: TGTGCCAGCAGCTTGATTCGGGACAGAAACTATGGCTACACCTTC
CDR3: CASSLIRDRNYGYTF

size: few
D: TRBD1
V: TRBV3-1/TRBV3-2
J: TRBJ1-6
DNA: TGTGCCAGCAGCTGGACAGGGTCCAGTTCACCCCTCCACTTT
CDR3: CASSWTGSSSPLHF

size: -
D: TRBD1
V: TRBV28
J: TRBJ2-1
DNA: TGTGCCACCACCAGGGACAGGTCCTACAATGAGCAGTTCTTC
CDR3: CATTRDRSYNEQFF

size: -
D: TRBD2
V: TRBV7-3
J: TRBJ2-7
DNA: TGTGCCAGCAGCCCTACCGGGACTAGCGGGAACTACGAGCAGTACTTC
CDR3: CASSPTGTSGNYEQYF

size: -
D: TRBD2
V: TRBV6-5
J: TRBJ2-7
DNA: TGTGCCAGCAAATTAGCGGGAGGGCCCCCCGAGCAGTACTTC
CDR3: CASKLAGGPPEQYF

size: -
D: -
V: TRBV27
J: TRBJ2-2
DNA: TGTGCCAGCAGTTTAGGCCCCGCGGCCGGGGAGCTGTTTTTT
CDR3: CASSLGPAAGELFF

size: -
D: -
V: TRBV29-1
J: TRBJ2-1
DNA: TGCAGCGTTGAAGAAAGGTATGGGGCCGTTAGCTACAATGAGCAGTTCTTC
CDR3: CSVEERYGAVSYNEQFF

size: -
D: -
V: TRBV28
J: TRBJ1-2
DNA: TGTGCCAGCAGTGCACCCCGTTTCTATGGCTACACCTTC
CDR3: CASSAPRFYGYTF

size: -
D: -
V: TRBV5-1
J: TRBJ2-1
DNA: TGCGCCAGCAGCTTGACAATGGACAACTACAATGAGCAGTTCTTC
CDR3: CASSLTMDNYNEQFF

size: -
D: TRBD1
V: TRBV7-6
J: TRBJ1-1
DNA: TGTGCCAGCAGCTTAGCGGGACAGGGGGCTGAAGCTTTCTTT
CDR3: CASSLAGQGAEAFF

size: -
D: TRBD1
V: TRBV5-1
J: TRBJ2-7
DNA: TGCGCCAGCAGCCGGGACAGTCTCTCCTACGAGCAGTACTTC
CDR3: CASSRDSLSYEQYF

size: once
D: -
V: TRBV27
J: TRBJ2-5
DNA: TGTGCCAGCCGAGGTCCAGCACGGGAGACCCAGTACTTC
CDR3: CASRGPARETQYF

size: once
D: TRBD2
V: TRBV19
J: TRBJ2-7
DNA: TGTGCCAGATGGGGGGGACTAGCGGACTACGAGCAGTACTTC
CDR3: CARWGGLADYEQYF

size: -
D: -
V: TRBV10-3
J: TRBJ1-1
DNA: TGTGCCATCAGTGAAGTGAGGCTCGGGGGGATGAACACTGAAGCTTTCTTT
CDR3: CAISEVRLGGMNTEAFF

size: -
D: TRBD2
V: TRBV7-9
J: TRBJ2-2
DNA: TGTGCCAGCAGCGCTATAGCGGGAGCTAACACCGGGGAGCTGTTTTTT
CDR3: CASSAIAGANTGELFF

size: -
D: TRBD2
V: TRBV5-4
J: TRBJ2-1
DNA: TGTGCCAGCAGCCCTAGACTAGCGGGAGGAGTAGGTGAGCAGTTCTTC
CDR3: CASSPRLAGGVGEQFF

size: -
D: -
V: TRBV5-1
J: TRBJ2-5
DNA: TGCGCCAGCAGCTTGTGGGGAGGCGAAGAGACCCAGTACTTC
CDR3: CASSLWGGEETQYF

size: -
D: -
V: TRBV10-3
J: TRBJ1-4
DNA: TGTGCCATCAGTGAGTCGATAGGGTCTCCTGGAGGTGGAAAACTGTTTTTT
CDR3: CAISESIGSPGGGKLFF

size: -
D: -
V: TRBV9
J: TRBJ2-7
DNA: TGTGCCAGCAGCGTAGGCACAGTCTCCTACGAGCAGTACTTC
CDR3: CASSVGTVSYEQYF

size: -
D: TRBD1
V: TRBV3-1/TRBV3-2
J: TRBJ1-5
DNA: TGTGCCAGCAGCCAAGCCCCGGGACAGGGCCAAAGCAATCAGCCCCAGCATTTT
CDR3: CASSQAPGQGQSNQPQHF

size: few
D: -
V: TRBV11-2
J: TRBJ1-2
DNA: TGTGCCAGCAGCTTAGATCGGTACCTCTATGGCTACACCTTC
CDR3: CASSLDRYLYGYTF

size: -
D: -
V: TRBV5-6
J: TRBJ1-4
DNA: TGTGCCAGCAGCCTACTCACGGACCTTGGAGAAAAACTGTTTTTT
CDR3: CASSLLTDLGEKLFF